This T cell receptor beta chain was sequenced during a study of T cell repertoires in cytomegalovirus infection. In the study overall: CMV infection and matching HLA type were both indicated by public TCR beta signatures. Study results and limitations: Using cumulative public TCR beta family frequency, the authors identified those who carried CMV together with the relevant HLA. The ex vivo response showed dominance by HLA-C-restricted CMV-specific TCR beta clonotypes.

Germline CDR1 reads MDHEN; CDR2 reads SYDVKM. The CDR3 loop spans 15 amino acids. The V gene end was trimmed by 5 bases and the J gene end by 6 bases; junction bases not matched to a gene: 9. This clonotype has ten or more counts. Its specificity is not known. A single record per CDR3 protein comes from TCRdb applying MiXCR to the reads. The sample records some 220,000 distinct CDR3 sequences, under 8.5% being singletons. This chain connects TRBV28 to TRBJ1-5; 8 bases map to TRBD1. This clonotype originated in a human donor in good health (CMV status not recorded). Some clones in this sample may be carry-over from other donors' samples. Source material: PBMCs. CDR3 nucleotides: TGTGCCAGCAGTGCCCTGGACAGGGCTCTTCAGCCCCAGCATTTT. It encodes CASSALDRALQPQHF.